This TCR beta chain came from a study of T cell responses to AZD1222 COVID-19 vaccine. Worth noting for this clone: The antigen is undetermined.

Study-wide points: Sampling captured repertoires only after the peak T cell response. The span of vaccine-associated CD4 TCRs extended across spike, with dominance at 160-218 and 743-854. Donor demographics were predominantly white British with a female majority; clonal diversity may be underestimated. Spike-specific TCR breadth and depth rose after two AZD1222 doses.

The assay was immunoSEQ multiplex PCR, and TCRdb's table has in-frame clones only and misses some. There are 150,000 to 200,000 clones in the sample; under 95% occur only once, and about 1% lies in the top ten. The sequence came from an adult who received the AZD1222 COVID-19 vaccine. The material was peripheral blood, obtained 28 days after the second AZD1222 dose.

The CDR3 here is CAWSVRGVTNYGYTF. DNA for the CDR3: TGTGCCTGGAGTGTACGTGGGGTGACTAACTATGGCTACACCTTC. This chain connects TRBV30 to TRBJ1-2; D uncertain. The V end was cut by 0 bases, the J end by 0 bases, with 11 bases between. The CDR3 spans 15 residues. Germline-derived CDR1 and CDR2 are GTSNPN and SVGIG (reference sequence).